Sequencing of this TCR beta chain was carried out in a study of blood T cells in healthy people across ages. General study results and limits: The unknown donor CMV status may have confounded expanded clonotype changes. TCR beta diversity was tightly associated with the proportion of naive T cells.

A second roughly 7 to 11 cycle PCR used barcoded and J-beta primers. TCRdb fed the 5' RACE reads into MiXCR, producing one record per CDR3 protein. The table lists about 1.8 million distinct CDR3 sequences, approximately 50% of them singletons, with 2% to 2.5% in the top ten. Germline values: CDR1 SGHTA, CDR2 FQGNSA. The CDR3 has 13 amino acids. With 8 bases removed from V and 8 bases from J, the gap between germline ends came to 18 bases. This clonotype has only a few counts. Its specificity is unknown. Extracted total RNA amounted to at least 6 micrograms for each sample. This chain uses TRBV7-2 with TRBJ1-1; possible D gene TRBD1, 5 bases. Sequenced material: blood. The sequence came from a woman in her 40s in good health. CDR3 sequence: CASQLNAWGEAFF. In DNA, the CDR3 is TGTGCCAGCCAGCTTAATGCTTGGGGGGAAGCTTTCTTT.